The entry below gives a single T cell receptor beta chain sequence along with its context. The V and J ends lost 5 bases and 7 bases, in that order; junction bases with no gene match: 7. This CDR3 comprises 14 residues. Germline assignment: CDR1 MNHNS and CDR2 SASEGT. Generated by immunoSEQ multiplex PCR, the TCRdb table keeps only in-frame clones and is missing some. The sample consists of around 88,000 clones, about 91% of them appearing once. This sample is drawn from a study of OX40 agonist ivuxolimab in advanced cancers. Autoimmune disease history or systemic immunosuppression disqualified patients.

The chain is built from TRBV6-1 and TRBJ1-4, with 7 bases identical to TRBD1. The sequenced sample was CD4+ or CD8+ T cells sorted from blood, obtained in a trial of the OX40 agonist ivuxolimab. The sequence was obtained from an adult with an advanced solid tumor such as melanoma, head and neck, liver or kidney cancer. CDR3 nucleotides: TGTGCCAGCAGTTTAGGGGGCAGCCTTGAAAAACTGTTTTTT. Its translation: CASSLGGSLEKLFF.